These T cell receptor beta chains were read from a single sample in a study of TIL therapy for anti-PD-1-resistant metastatic lung cancer. Clones were read by immunoSEQ multiplex PCR, and TCRdb kept only the in-frame ones, dropping some. This sample has more than 90,000 clones, with approximately 65% found just once. The sequencing here drew on tumor tissue, taken at baseline. The source is a person aged 25-85 years with non-small cell lung cancer. Both conserved end residues are part of each CDR3. D genes are given only for firm matches. Clone sizes are given selectively: once, few, many, or a class where the clone is expanded.

D | size | J | V | DNA | CDR3
. | many | TRBJ2-2 | TRBV7-8 | TGTGCCAGCAGCCCAAGGGCGAACGCCGGGGAGCTGTTTTTT | CASSPRANAGELFF
. | few | TRBJ1-5 | TRBV19 | TGTGCCAGTAGTATTGGTCTCGGCAGGGGCAATCAGCCCCAGCATTTT | CASSIGLGRGNQPQHF
. | . | TRBJ1-6 | TRBV27 | TGTGCCAGCAGTTTATATGGGGACTCCTATAATTCACCCCTCCACTTT | CASSLYGDSYNSPLHF
. | . | TRBJ2-3 | TRBV7-2 | TGTGCCAGCAGCTTAGGAGGGAGCCGGTTCACAGATACGCAGTATTTT | CASSLGGSRFTDTQYF
. | . | TRBJ2-7 | TRBV5-6 | TGTGCCAGCAGCAGGAGCCACGAGCAGTACTTC | CASSRSHEQYF
TRBD1 | . | TRBJ2-5 | TRBV3-1/TRBV3-2 | TGTGCCAGCAGTCTAGGACAGGGGCAAGAGACCCAGTACTTC | CASSLGQGQETQYF
. | . | TRBJ1-4 | TRBV30 | TGTGCCTGGAGTGTACTGGGAAAACTGTTTTTT | CAWSVLGKLFF
. | few | TRBJ2-1 | TRBV5-1 | TGCGCCAGCAGCTTGGGATTCATATACAATGAGCAGTTCTTC | CASSLGFIYNEQFF
. | . | TRBJ1-5 | TRBV21-1 | TGTGCCAGCAGCAATCCACGCCACAGGACGAATCAGCCCCAGCATTTT | CASSNPRHRTNQPQHF
. | . | TRBJ2-1 | TRBV6-2/TRBV6-3 | TGTGCCAGCAGCTCCGACTGGGACCTCAACAATGAGCAGTTCTTC | CASSSDWDLNNEQFF
. | . | TRBJ1-2 | TRBV30 | TGTGCCTGCCCCCGTGGGGAAAAGGGGGTGACAGAGCGCTACACCTTC | CACPRGEKGVTERYTF
. | . | TRBJ2-2 | TRBV7-9 | TGTGCCAGCAGCTTAGCTAACGGGATTACGAACACCGGGGAGCTGTTTTTT | CASSLANGITNTGELFF
. | . | TRBJ2-5 | TRBV7-9 | TGTGCCAGCAGCGTGGACACCTCCAGAGAGACCCAGTACTTC | CASSVDTSRETQYF
. | few | TRBJ1-2 | TRBV10-3 | TGTGCCATCAGTGATGGCAGGGCCTATGGCTACACCTTC | CAISDGRAYGYTF
TRBD2 | . | TRBJ2-1 | TRBV15 | TGTGCCACCAGCACTACGATAGGGACTAGCGCGTACAATGAGCAGTTCTTC | CATSTTIGTSAYNEQFF
TRBD2 | . | TRBJ2-7 | TRBV11-2 | TGTGCCAGCAGCTTCGGGACTAGAGAGCAGTACTTC | CASSFGTREQYF
. | . | TRBJ2-3 | TRBV28 | TGTGCCAGCAGTTCAGGGATTCTCACAGATACGCAGTATTTT | CASSSGILTDTQYF
. | . | TRBJ2-3 | TRBV4-2 | TGTGCCAGCAGCCAAGATTGGTCGAGCACAGATACGCAGTATTTT | CASSQDWSSTDTQYF
. | . | TRBJ2-7 | TRBV28 | TGTGCCAGCAGTCCCCACGGGACGGGGGCCCACGAGCAGTACTTC | CASSPHGTGAHEQYF
TRBD2 | . | TRBJ2-1 | TRBV6-2/TRBV6-3 | TGTGCCAGCAGTTACCCGTTGGAGGTAGCGGGAGGGATCGATGAGCAGTTCTTC | CASSYPLEVAGGIDEQFF